Shown below are 24 T cell receptor beta chains from a single sample sequenced in a study of blood T cell repertoires in COVID-19. This table comes from immunoSEQ multiplex PCR, and its TCRdb copy is limited to in-frame clones, with some not included. The data show roughly 100,000 clones, about 90% seen once. The sequencing input was peripheral blood. These receptor sequences come from a human donor in a cohort sampled during active COVID-19.

V and J are TRBV6-1 and TRBJ1-5, with a possible D match to TRBD1 (5 bases). The CDR3 has 15 residues. Germline V gene sequence: CDR1 MNHNS, CDR2 SASEGT. Trimming pared 3 bases from V and 6 bases from J, leaving 15 bases between. The CDR3 DNA sequence: TGTGCCAGCAGTGAGAACCCGACCGGGGGTCAGCCCCAGCATTTT. It encodes CASSENPTGGQPQHF.

The chain employs TRBV28 and TRBJ2-3; 8 bases agree with TRBD2. Germline CDR1 reads MDHEN; CDR2 reads SYDVKM. The length of the CDR3 is 15 residues. The J segment lost 3 bases and the V segment lost 8 bases, leaving 10 bases of the junction unmatched. The CDR3 nucleotides are TGTGCCAGCCACCCCCCGGGCGGGAGGACAGATACGCAGTATTTT. This translates into CASHPPGGRTDTQYF.

The V call is TRBV28, the J call TRBJ2-1, with 10 bases aligning to TRBD2. V lost 4 bases to trimming and J lost 5 bases; unmatched junction nucleotides: 8. Germline CDR1 MDHEN, CDR2 SYDVKM. The CDR3 sequence is 16 residues long. The chain's CDR3 is CASSSSSGRANNEQFF. The CDR3 DNA reads TGTGCCAGCAGTTCATCGAGCGGGAGGGCCAACAATGAGCAGTTCTTC.

The genes are TRBV4-1 and TRBJ2-2, with D unresolved. Germline lookup yields CDR1 MGHRA and CDR2 YSYEKL. Trimming pared 0 bases from V and 0 bases from J, leaving 5 bases between. The CDR3 is made up of 15 amino acids. For the CDR3, the DNA is TGCGCCAGCAGCCAAGACAGATCGAACACCGGGGAGCTGTTTTTT. It is translated as CASSQDRSNTGELFF.

This clone is a singleton in its sample. The V gene is TRBV2, the J gene TRBJ1-3; TRBD1 agrees at 7 bases. The CDR3 is 14 residues long. The germline gives CDR1 SNHLY, CDR2 FYNNEI. J was trimmed by 4 bases and V by 5 bases; bases with no gene match: 5. CDR3 loop: CASSTTGRGNTIYF. In DNA, the CDR3 is TGTGCCAGCAGTACGACAGGGAGAGGAAACACCATATATTTT.

V is TRBV5-4 and J is TRBJ2-3, with TRBD2 identical over 7 bases. The germline V gene encodes CDR1 SGHNT and CDR2 YYREEE (reference sequence). V dropped 7 bases and J dropped 2; count of bases not matched to a gene: 7. The CDR3 is 14 amino acids. For the CDR3, the DNA is TGTGCCAGCCAGGTTGCGGGAGTCACAGATACGCAGTATTTT. Translation: CASQVAGVTDTQYF.

The V and J genes are TRBV29-1 and TRBJ1-1; no definite D call. In germline, CDR1 is SQVTM, CDR2 ANQGSEA. Trimming left V 6 bases short and J 2 bases short, with 13 bases between. The CDR3 contains 13 residues. The CDR3 DNA is TGCAGCGTCCCCGTGGGCCTTAACACTGAAGCTTTCTTT. Its translation: CSVPVGLNTEAFF.

The rearrangement links TRBV24-1 to TRBJ2-5; the match to TRBD1 covers 8 bases. The germline CDR1 and CDR2 sequences are KGHDR and SFDVKD. The CDR3 is made up of 18 amino acids. After removal of 5 bases from V and 2 bases from J, the junction contained 15 bases not matched to a gene. The CDR3, as DNA: TGTGCCACCAGTGGAACTGAACAGGGGGTGATTTTACAAGAGACCCAGTACTTC. Translating it yields CATSGTEQGVILQETQYF.

V and J are TRBV2 and TRBJ2-4; TRBD2 matches 10 bases. This CDR3 contains 16 residues. The V gene's germline CDR1 is SNHLY and CDR2 FYNNEI. The V and J ends lost 1 base and 3 bases, in that order; junction bases with no gene match: 3. CDR3 region: CASSEGSSGGKNIQYF. The DNA of the CDR3 is TGTGCCAGCAGTGAAGGGTCTAGCGGGGGCAAAAACATTCAGTACTTC. The full variable domain, rest sourced from reference TRBV2 and TRBJ2-4, is EPEVTQTPSHQVTQMGQEVILRCVPISNHLYFYWYRQILGQKVEFLVSFYNNEISEKSEIFDDQFSVERPDGSNFTLKIRSTKLEDSAMYFCASSEGSSGGKNIQYFGAGTRLSVL.

The CDR3 spells CASSPDSGGLDTQYF. The CDR3 nucleotides are TGTGCCAGCAGCCCCGACAGCGGGGGATTAGATACGCAGTATTTT. The chain carries TRBV7-2 and TRBJ2-3; 8 bases map to TRBD2. CDR3 length: 15 residues. CDR1 is SGHTA and CDR2 is FQGNSA in the germline V gene. Trimming removed 5 bases from V and 5 bases from J; junction bases left unmatched: 9.

The rearrangement links TRBV11-2 to TRBJ2-3, with TRBD1 identical over 8 bases. J was trimmed by 4 bases and V by 5 bases; bases with no gene match: 5. Germline assignment: CDR1 SGHAT and CDR2 FQNNGV. There are 14 residues in the CDR3. CDR3 in amino acids: CASSANRGADTQYF. The CDR3 nucleotides read TGTGCCAGCAGCGCCAACAGGGGGGCAGATACGCAGTATTTT.

The J gene is TRBJ2-5, the V gene TRBV28; 8 bases line up with TRBD2. The V segment lost 6 bases and the J segment 1 base; nucleotides outside the gene matches: 4. The CDR3 consists of 14 residues. Germline CDR1 MDHEN, CDR2 SYDVKM. CDR3 amino acids: CASSLAGLQETQYF. In nucleotides, the CDR3 is TGTGCCAGCAGCCTAGCGGGTCTCCAAGAGACCCAGTACTTC.

This clone was detected only once. CDR3 nucleotides: TGTGCCAGCCAAACAAATTACGCGAACACCGGGGAGCTGTTTTTT. It is translated as CASQTNYANTGELFF. The chain uses TRBV2 and TRBJ2-2; unclear D gene. Germline lookup yields CDR1 SNHLY and CDR2 FYNNEI. The V and J ends lost 8 bases and 0 bases respectively, with 13 bases between them. This CDR3 region has 15 residues.

The chain employs TRBV28 and TRBJ1-4; 7 bases are shared with TRBD1. The CDR3 is 17 amino acids. J was trimmed by 3 bases and V by 8 bases; bases with no gene match: 15. Germline V CDR1 and CDR2: MDHEN, SYDVKM. The CDR3 sequence: CASGPVGQQGANEKLFF. DNA of the CDR3: TGTGCCAGCGGCCCGGTCGGACAGCAGGGGGCTAATGAAAAACTGTTTTTT.

This sequence joins TRBV18 and TRBJ1-5; a weak D match, TRBD1 (5 bases). V was cut by 4 bases and J by 7 bases, with 26 bases left in between. The CDR3 consists of 18 residues. Germline V CDR1 and CDR2: KGHSH, LQKENI. CDR3 sequence: CASSLTAIGRDFGQPQHF. DNA of the CDR3: TGTGCCAGCTCACTCACCGCTATTGGCAGGGATTTTGGCCAGCCCCAGCATTTT.

The chain links TRBV10-3 to TRBJ2-5; 8 positions match TRBD1. The V segment lost 3 bases and the J segment 2 bases; nucleotides outside the gene matches: 8. Per germline, CDR1 ENHRY and CDR2 SYGVKD. This CDR3 contains 16 residues. CDR3 in DNA: TGTGCCATCAGTGACCGGACAGGGAATGGGCAAGAGACCCAGTACTTC. It specifies CAISDRTGNGQETQYF.

The chain has TRBV7-8 and TRBJ1-4; TRBD1 agrees at 8 bases. Unmatched junction bases numbered 7, after V lost 2 bases and J lost 2 bases. Germline-derived CDR1 and CDR2 are SGHVS and FQNEAQ. CDR3 size: 17 residues. The CDR3 protein is CASSLLPQGATNEKLFF. CDR3 nucleotides: TGTGCCAGCAGCTTACTCCCGCAGGGGGCCACTAATGAAAAACTGTTTTTT.

V usage is TRBV19 and J usage is TRBJ2-1; D is uncertain. CDR3 length equals 13 residues. Trimming took off 0 bases at V and 10 bases at J, with 10 bases between the two ends. CDR1 is LNHDA, CDR2 SQIVND, per germline (reference sequence). CDR3 residues: CASSIEPGWEQFF. The CDR3 coding sequence is TGTGCCAGTAGTATAGAGCCGGGTTGGGAGCAGTTCTTC.

V is TRBV29-1 and J is TRBJ2-3; 8 nucleotides align to TRBD2. Germline V gives CDR1 SQVTM, CDR2 ANQGSEA. This CDR3 comprises 18 residues. Trimming at V came to 0 bases and at J to 3 bases, leaving 14 bases not matched to a gene. The CDR3 is CSVEDPTSERRGTDTQYF. For the CDR3, the DNA is TGCAGCGTTGAAGATCCGACTAGCGAGAGGAGAGGTACAGATACGCAGTATTTT.

The rearrangement links TRBV7-7 to TRBJ2-5, with 8 bases that match TRBD1. The CDR3 is 14 amino acids. The germline V gene has CDR1 SSHAT and CDR2 FNYEAQ (reference sequence). With 5 bases clipped from V and 11 bases from J, the junction kept 13 bases outside the gene matches. CDR3 residues: CASSVSGTGSTQYF. In DNA form, the CDR3 reads TGTGCCAGCAGCGTTTCCGGGACAGGATCTACGCAGTACTTC.

The chain carries TRBV5-1 and TRBJ2-7; 8 nucleotides line up with TRBD2. Germline V gene data show CDR1 as SGHRS and CDR2 as YFSETQ. The CDR3 totals 13 residues. The V segment lost 1 base and the J segment 7 bases; nucleotides outside the gene matches: 4. The CDR3 bases are TGCGCCAGCAGCTTGCCCAGCGGGGGTGAGCAGTACTTC. Protein: CASSLPSGGEQYF.

The rearrangement joins TRBV6-5 to TRBJ1-2; D is unresolved. Germline CDR1 MNHEY, CDR2 SVGAGI. V shed 3 bases and J shed 0 bases, with 8 bases lying between them. The CDR3 has 14 amino acids. CDR3 in DNA: TGTGCCAGCAGTTATCAGCGAGCTAACTATGGCTACACCTTC. Its translation is CASSYQRANYGYTF.

V usage is TRBV5-6 and J usage is TRBJ2-7, with D possibly TRBD2 on 5 matching bases. Per germline, CDR1 SGHDT and CDR2 YYEEEE. Trimming pared 0 bases from V and 2 bases from J, leaving 12 bases between. CDR3 length: 15 residues. The CDR3 DNA sequence: TGTGCCAGCAGCTTGGTTGAGGGCCGGACCTACGAGCAGTACTTC. Translation gives CASSLVEGRTYEQYF.

CDR3 loop: CASSPRTSGSYYNEQFF. CDR3 coding DNA: TGCGCCAGCAGCCCACGGACTAGCGGGAGTTACTACAATGAGCAGTTCTTC. V gene TRBV5-1 combines with J gene TRBJ2-1; 13 bases match TRBD2. Per the germline V gene, CDR1 is SGHRS and CDR2 is YFSETQ. The V segment lost 4 bases and the J segment 3 bases; nucleotides outside the gene matches: 7. CDR3 length: 17 amino acids.